This T cell receptor beta chain derives from a study of monozygotic twins with inflammatory bowel disease (dated 2019 in TCRdb). Broadly, across the study: A total of 28 monozygotic twin pairs were included in the full study, comprising nine German pairs (four IBD-concordant, five IBD-discordant) and 19 IBD-discordant Danish pairs. The search for disease-associated traits relied mainly on comparing IBD patients with their genetically identical healthy co-twins within discordant pairs. Each individual had, on average, about 151 000 unique TCRalpha sequences and 181 000 unique TCRbeta sequences available for analysis. Here is what the overall study found, with its caveats: Different T cell subtypes could not be distinguished in the analysis. IBD patients shared fewer clonotypes with other individuals than healthy twins did, most markedly in patients showing signs of disease activity. Repertoire similarity did not differ between concordant and discordant twins, which could be due to limited statistical power. Measured by the inverse Simpson index, TCRbeta repertoire diversity was lower in IBD patients than in their healthy co-twins. Background noise and inter-individual variability may have been introduced into the repertoires by the differing immunosuppressive treatments among patients. The results gave no support for a single strong signal or clonotype linked to IBD.

Libraries were prepared through 5' RACE. For each TCR library, around 3,800 ng of total RNA was used. For each sample, cDNA synthesis with SMARTScribe reverse transcriptase was split into eight separate reactions. During cDNA synthesis, template switching introduced unique molecular identifiers that contained a 6-nucleotide sample barcode. TCRalpha and TCRbeta cDNA was amplified in two nested PCRs of roughly 16 and 10 cycles, and bead purification was carried out after each PCR. Before amplification, the cDNA was treated with uracil DNA-glycosylase and purified using the QIAquick PCR purification kit. The second PCR added Illumina TruSeq-compatible adapters along with sample-specific barcodes. TapeStation and Qubit were used to check library quality and concentration, and 4 to 6 ng of each library went into the pool. Pooled libraries were sequenced on an Illumina HiSeq2500 single-index Rapid Run with 2 x 100 bp reads and custom sequencing primers. The authors' analysis ran thus. MiGEC version 1.2.6 was used for UMI-based consensus assembly to correct PCR and sequencing errors. V(D)J alignment, clonotype assembly and CDR3 extraction were performed with MiXCR version 2.1.1. Gene usage, clonotype sharing and MAIT/NKT TCR abundance were normalised by analysing the top 1000, 10 000 and 20 000 clonotypes per sample. Diversity was computed as the inverse Simpson index with the vegan R package after downsampling to 27 000 UMIs. Paired Mann-Whitney U tests were applied to discordant twin pairs, and Benjamini-Hochberg correction was used for multiple testing. After reprocessing by TCRdb, each CDR3 protein sequence is one entry, and no DNA is given. These V and J calls are TCRdb output, not the study's own analysis. The table kept for this sample lists around 100,000 distinct CDR3 sequences. The top ten hold around 1.9% of the sample.

Of note for this clonotype: There is no known antigen for this receptor.

From each donor, a roughly 2.7 ml peripheral blood sample was collected into PAXgene tubes and stored at -80 degrees C. Without T cell sorting, total RNA was isolated from whole blood using the PAXgene blood miRNA kit on an automated QIAcube. Deep TCRalpha and TCRbeta repertoire profiling with unique molecular barcoding was performed on peripheral blood of monozygotic twin pairs concordant or discordant for inflammatory bowel disease. Smoking habits were recorded for all twin pairs, and each individual was classified as a current, former or never smoker. CDR1 and CDR2, looked up from the germline V gene (reference sequence), are SGHAT and FQDESV. Including the terminal cysteine and phenylalanine, the CDR3 comprises 14 residues. Only the protein sequence is given.

The sequence came from a human donor with ulcerative colitis or Crohn's disease, or a healthy co-twin of an affected twin (not recorded which). The specimen was blood. The chain couples TRBV11-1 to TRBJ2-7. This receptor has the CDR3 CASSLAGSLYEQYF.